This is a list of T cell receptor beta chains from one sample in a study of CD8 T cells in ankylosing spondylitis. TCRdb re-called the 5' RACE reads with MiXCR, one entry per CDR3 protein. The data show more than 500,000 distinct CDR3 sequences, approximately 5.3% seen once. Sample: blood, either unsorted or a sorted T cell fraction (not recorded which). The receptors derive from a male donor with ankylosing spondylitis. CDR3s include the opening cysteine and the closing phenylalanine or tryptophan.

v_call,j_call,cdr3_length,cdr3_aa
TRBV30,TRBJ2-5,12,CAWSIGEETQYF
TRBV12-3/TRBV12-4,TRBJ1-1,14,CASRGGRLDTEAFF
TRBV7-3,TRBJ1-1,11,CASSSEVEAFF
TRBV5-1,TRBJ2-2,16,CASSFGLAGGTGELFF
TRBV7-2,TRBJ2-1,16,CASSPPGIAGGFEQFF
TRBV6-5,TRBJ2-7,16,CASSYQDSQGPYEQYF
TRBV9,TRBJ2-1,12,CASSVGSNEQFF
TRBV20-1,TRBJ2-7,14,CSASPPGGSEEQYF
TRBV7-2,TRBJ2-1,15,CASSFPGWGFNEQFF
TRBV7-2,TRBJ2-7,15,CASRRRDSSSYEQYF
TRBV4-1,TRBJ2-3,14,CASSQVVIVDTQYF
TRBV6-2/TRBV6-3,TRBJ2-3,15,CASSYSTALPDTQYF
TRBV10-3,TRBJ2-1,18,CAISWTSGGSYSYNEQFF
TRBV6-5,TRBJ1-4,16,CASSYQIYTVNEKLFF
TRBV4-1,TRBJ1-2,15,CASSQGFREGDGYTF
TRBV4-3,TRBJ2-5,18,CASSQGKTSLAAQETQYF
TRBV5-1,TRBJ2-5,14,CASRRLTGEETQYF
TRBV5-1,TRBJ2-7,13,CASTSSWGNEQYF
TRBV5-1,TRBJ2-1,17,CASSGVVAGGSYNEQFF
TRBV21-1,TRBJ2-7,15,CASSPLRPGSHEQYF